These 21 T cell receptor beta chains came from one sample sequenced in a study of tumor-infiltrating lymphocytes in primary liver carcinoma. Using a constant-region primer together with ProtoScript II reverse transcriptase, TCR beta cDNA was made from roughly 500 ng of total RNA. ARM-PCR was slightly modified, and three nested multiplex PCR rounds with it gave rise to the TCR beta libraries. A C-beta reverse primer was combined with TRBV1-TRBV30 forward primers in the first two PCR rounds, and each round had approximately 10 cycles. One entry per CDR3 protein, called by TCRdb with MiXCR from the multiplex PCR reads. The sample has about 200,000 distinct CDR3 sequences; around 60% are singletons. The study extracted blood RNA from unsorted whole blood and also extracted germline DNA. Source material: peripheral blood. The source of these receptors is a woman aged 60-70 years with primary liver carcinoma and hepatitis B virus infection.

The chain has TRBV7-9 and TRBJ1-5, with TRBD1 as a possible D gene (6 bases). Germline-derived CDR1 and CDR2 are SEHNR and FQNEAQ (reference sequence). V lost 5 bases and J lost 1, with 18 bases in between. The CDR3 spans 17 residues. This chain's CDR3 is CASSLSEGVSSNQPQHF. The CDR3 DNA sequence: TGTGCCAGCAGCCTCTCAGAGGGGGTATCGAGCAATCAGCCCCAGCATTTT.

The chain uses TRBV6-4 and TRBJ2-1, with 8 bases lining up with TRBD2. Unmatched junction bases numbered 18, after V lost 5 bases and J lost 9 bases. This CDR3 region has 17 residues. Germline CDR1 and CDR2: MRHNA and SNTAGT. CDR3 sequence reads: CASSPRRGQAGVGEQFF. CDR3 sequence (DNA): TGTGCCAGCAGTCCCAGGCGTGGGCAAGCGGGAGTCGGTGAGCAGTTCTTC.

This clonotype was observed once. The chain has TRBV28 and TRBJ2-7, with 7 bases fitting TRBD1. The CDR3 sequence is 14 residues long. Germline values: CDR1 MDHEN, CDR2 SYDVKM. The ends lost 8 bases at V and 5 bases at J; junction bases unmatched: 12. The CDR3 DNA reads TGTGCCAGCGTCCAGACAGGGCGCCCCCACGAGCAGTACTTC. This gives the protein CASVQTGRPHEQYF.

V is TRBV7-9 and J is TRBJ1-2; no reliable D call. This CDR3 region has 13 residues. Between the trimmed V and J ends, which lost 4 bases and 7 bases, there was a span of 13 bases. Germline assignment: CDR1 SEHNR and CDR2 FQNEAQ (reference sequence). The CDR3: CASSWNAGGGYTF. The CDR3 nucleotides read TGTGCCAGCAGCTGGAATGCGGGAGGTGGCTACACCTTC.

Concerning this clonotype: One end of the junction fails to match germline, which may point to a read error. The CDR3, as DNA: TGTTCCAGCAGCTATCCTAGCACAGATACGCAGTATTTT. Translating it yields CSSSYPSTDTQYF. The gene calls are TRBV28 and TRBJ2-3; D is uncertain. The germline V gene encodes CDR1 MDHEN and CDR2 SYDVKM. This CDR3 contains 13 residues.

In the case of this clonotype: A read error is likely, as this CDR3 ends without the conserved phenylalanine or tryptophan. The rearrangement uses TRBV11-1 and TRBJ2-5; D unresolved. Germline CDR1 SGHAT, CDR2 FQDESV (reference sequence). The CDR3 contains 14 residues. In DNA form, the CDR3 reads TGTGCCAGCAGCACCTCCGGATACCAAGAGACGCAGTACGTC. Its protein product is CASSTSGYQETQYV.

This clonotype was detected a few times. The chain has TRBV24-1 and TRBJ2-2, with 10 bases identical to TRBD1. This CDR3 region has 17 residues. Per germline, CDR1 KGHDR and CDR2 SFDVKD. V trimming: 4 bases; J trimming: 0 bases; junction bases outside the gene matches: 4. The CDR3 protein is CATSDPGTGANTGELFF. The CDR3 region has the DNA TGTGCCACCAGTGACCCCGGGACAGGGGCGAACACCGGGGAGCTGTTTTTT.

As regards this clonotype: This may be a read error: a much more frequent sequence differs by one nucleotide. CDR3 region: CAISYSSGGPSYEQYF. The CDR3 DNA sequence: TGTGCCATCAGTTACTCTAGCGGGGGACCTTCCTACGAGCAGTACTTC. The chain is built from TRBV6-6 and TRBJ2-7; 10 nucleotides align to TRBD2. Germline V gene data show CDR1 as MNHNY and CDR2 as SVGAGI (reference sequence). CDR3 length equals 16 residues.

Remarks on this clonotype: Given a much more abundant clone one base away, this may be a read error. V usage is TRBV6-6 and J usage is TRBJ1-5; 9 bases are a match to TRBD1. Looked up from germline, CDR1 is MNHNY and CDR2 is SVGAGI (reference sequence). The CDR3 contains 14 residues. CDR3 sequence: CASSPQGAYQSQHF. For the CDR3, the DNA is TGTGCCAGCAGTCCACAGGGGGCTTATCAGTCCCAGCATTTT.

The V call is TRBV6-5, the J call TRBJ1-1; a weak D match, TRBD1 (5 bases). The germline CDR1 and CDR2 sequences are MNHEY and SVGAGI. Trimming cost V 0 bases and J 2 bases, with 13 bases left between them. This CDR3 spans 16 amino acids. The CDR3 DNA reads as TGTGCCAGCAGTTACTCGATGTGGGGGGGAAACACTGAAGCTTTCTTT. Translating it yields CASSYSMWGGNTEAFF.

This clonotype was observed a handful of times. The CDR3 sequence: CASSLIGGPSEAFF. The CDR3 nucleotides are TGTGCCAGCAGCTTAATCGGGGGTCCCTCTGAAGCTTTCTTT. The rearrangement uses TRBV7-8 and TRBJ1-1; TRBD1 might be the D (5 bases). Between the trimmed V and J ends, which lost 2 bases and 6 bases, there was a span of 13 bases. The length of the CDR3 is 14 residues. Looked up from germline, CDR1 is SGHVS and CDR2 is FQNEAQ.

A remark on this clonotype: The junction departs from germline at one end; a sequencing error may be responsible. The chain has TRBV6-6 and TRBJ2-7; TRBD1 matches 8 bases. The V gene's germline CDR1 is MNHNY and CDR2 SVGAGI (reference sequence). CDR3 length: 14 amino acids. The CDR3 region is CASSSETGVYDQYF. CDR3 nucleotides: TGCGCCAGCAGTTCCGAGACAGGGGTCTACGACCAGTACTTC.

The CDR3 sequence: CASRPGQGSLPQHF. CDR3 nucleotide sequence: TGTGCCAGCAGACCGGGGCAGGGAAGTCTGCCCCAGCATTTT. The genes are TRBV5-8 and TRBJ1-5; D is possibly TRBD1 (5 bases). Germline CDR1 reads SGHTS; CDR2 reads YDEGEE. The CDR3 is 14 amino acids. V was clipped by 5 bases and J by 9 bases, with 18 bases between them.

This clonotype occurred once. This chain links TRBV11-3 with TRBJ2-3; no firm D call. Between the trimmed V and J ends, which lost 6 bases and 6 bases, there was a span of 10 bases. The length of the CDR3 is 12 residues. Germline CDR1 SGHNT, CDR2 YENEEA. The DNA of the CDR3 is TGTGCCAGCAGTGTGGGATGGGATACGCAGTATTTT. It specifies CASSVGWDTQYF. Full variable domain (missing parts from reference TRBV11-3 and TRBJ2-3): EAGVVQSPRYKIIEKKQPVAFWCNPISGHNTLYWYLQNLGQGPELLIRYENEEAVDDSQLPKDRFSAERLKGVDSTLKIQPAELGDSAVYLCASSVGWDTQYFGPGTRLTVL.

Worth noting for this clonotype: Given a much more abundant clone one base away, this may be a read error. The rearrangement uses TRBV4-2 and TRBJ2-5, with D possibly matching TRBD2 (6 bases). The CDR3 contains 13 residues. Germline V gene data show CDR1 as LGHNA and CDR2 as YNFKEQ. Trimming removed 6 bases from V and 4 bases from J, with 12 bases in between. The CDR3 loop reads CASRHGAGETQYF. CDR3 in DNA: TGTGCCAGCAGACACGGAGCGGGAGAGACCCAGTACTTC.

On this clonotype itself: A much bigger clone sits one base away, suggesting this may be a read error. V usage is TRBV28 and J usage is TRBJ2-7; D ambiguous. In germline, CDR1 is MDHEN, CDR2 SYDVKM. The CDR3 contains 17 residues. With 3 bases removed from V and 0 bases from J, the gap between germline ends came to 18 bases. The CDR3 reads CASSFSIAGYNSYEQYF. The CDR3 nucleotides read TGTGCCAGCAGTTTTTCGATAGCTGGGTACAACTCCTACGAGCAGTACTTC.

Of note for this clonotype: A read error is possible here, since a much larger clone lies one base away. V and J are TRBV10-2 and TRBJ2-7; no definite D call. Per germline, CDR1 WSHSY and CDR2 SAAADI. The CDR3 length is 11 residues. The V gene lost 6 bases and the J gene lost 9 bases, with 12 bases spanning the gap. The CDR3 region has the DNA TGCGCCAGCAGCGGCACTACGTCGCAGTACTTC. Translating it yields CASSGTTSQYF.

Of note for this clonotype: No conserved phenylalanine or tryptophan ends this CDR3, so it is likely a read error. The rearrangement joins TRBV30 to TRBJ2-1; no firm D call. Germline V gene data show CDR1 as GTSNPN and CDR2 as SVGIG (reference sequence). This CDR3 is built from 15 residues. Between the trimmed V and J ends, which lost 2 bases and 2 bases, there was a span of 13 bases. This chain's CDR3 is CAWSPSADAYNEQFL. The DNA for the CDR3 is TGTGCCTGGAGTCCCTCGGCGGATGCCTACAATGAGCAGTTCTTA.

A word on this clonotype: Because it lacks the conserved phenylalanine or tryptophan at the end, this CDR3 is likely a read error. This chain links TRBV11-2 with TRBJ1-5, with no clear D. This CDR3 spans 13 amino acids. Germline V gene sequence: CDR1 SGHAT, CDR2 FQNNGV. The DNA for the CDR3 is TGTACCAGCAGCTTAGTTTCCAATCAGCCCCAGCATTAT. As protein: CTSSLVSNQPQHY.

On this clonotype itself: One end of the junction fails to match germline, which may point to a read error. This chain links TRBV12-3 or TRBV12-4 with TRBJ1-1; possibly TRBD1 for D (5 bases). The CDR3 is 14 amino acids. CDR3 DNA sequence: TGTGCCAGCAGTTTACTGGGAAAGGACACTGAGGCTTTCTTT. Translated: CASSLLGKDTEAFF.

This clonotype was recorded a few times. With a much larger clone just one base away, this may be a read error. The chain uses TRBV28 and TRBJ1-4; D is ambiguous. Trimming took off 7 bases at V and 12 bases at J, with 12 bases between the two ends. The CDR3 is made up of 11 amino acids. Germline V CDR1 and CDR2: MDHEN, SYDVKM. In DNA, the CDR3 is TGTGCCAGCAAGAAAGGAGAAGAACTGTTTTTT. It translates to CASKKGEELFF.